This T cell receptor beta chain was documented in a study of blood T cell repertoires in COVID-19. Clones were sequenced by immunoSEQ multiplex PCR, and TCRdb holds only the in-frame ones, with some missing. The sample carries approximately 170,000 clones, more than 85% recorded once. CDR1 and CDR2 (germline): MDHEN, SYDVKM. Trimming cost V 7 bases and J 3 bases; bases outside gene matches: 6. CDR3 length: 14 amino acids. The sequencing input was peripheral blood. The V and J genes are TRBV28 and TRBJ1-2; 9 positions match TRBD1. This sequence was found in an elderly woman with COVID-19, enrolled during active disease. Here the CDR3 reads CASTRTGAYYGYTF. The CDR3 DNA follows: TGTGCCAGCACCCGGACAGGGGCTTACTATGGCTACACCTTC.